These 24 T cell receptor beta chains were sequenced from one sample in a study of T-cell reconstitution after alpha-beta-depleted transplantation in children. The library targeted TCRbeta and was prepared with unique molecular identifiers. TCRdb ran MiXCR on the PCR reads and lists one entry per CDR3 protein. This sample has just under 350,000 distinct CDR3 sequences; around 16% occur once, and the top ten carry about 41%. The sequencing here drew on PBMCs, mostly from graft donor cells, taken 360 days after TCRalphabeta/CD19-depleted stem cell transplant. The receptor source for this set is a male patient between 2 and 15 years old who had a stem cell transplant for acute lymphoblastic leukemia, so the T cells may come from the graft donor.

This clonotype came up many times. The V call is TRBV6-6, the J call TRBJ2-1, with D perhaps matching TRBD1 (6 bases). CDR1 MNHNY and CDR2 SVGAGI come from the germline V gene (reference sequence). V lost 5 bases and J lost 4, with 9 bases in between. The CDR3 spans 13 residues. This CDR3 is CASSRTGYNEQFF. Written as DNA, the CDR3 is TGTGCCAGCAGTCGCACAGGGTACAATGAGCAGTTCTTC.

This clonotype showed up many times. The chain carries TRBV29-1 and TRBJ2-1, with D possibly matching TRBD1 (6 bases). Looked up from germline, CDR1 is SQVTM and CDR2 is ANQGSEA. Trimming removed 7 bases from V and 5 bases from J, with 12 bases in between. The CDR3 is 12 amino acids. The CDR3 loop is CSGQVGNNEQFF. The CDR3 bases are TGCAGCGGACAGGTCGGGAACAATGAGCAGTTCTTC.

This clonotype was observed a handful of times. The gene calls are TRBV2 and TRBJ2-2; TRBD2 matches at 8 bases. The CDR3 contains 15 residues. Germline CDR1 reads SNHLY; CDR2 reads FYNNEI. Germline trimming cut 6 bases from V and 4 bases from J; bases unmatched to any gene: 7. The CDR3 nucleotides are TGTGCCAGCAGCCTTACTAGCGGACCCACCGGGGAGCTGTTTTTT. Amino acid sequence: CASSLTSGPTGELFF.

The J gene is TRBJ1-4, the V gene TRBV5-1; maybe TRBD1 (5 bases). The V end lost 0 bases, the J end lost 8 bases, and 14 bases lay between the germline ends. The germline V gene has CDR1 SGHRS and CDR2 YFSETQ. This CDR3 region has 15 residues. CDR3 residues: CASSLERAGIEKLFF. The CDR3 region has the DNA TGCGCCAGCAGCTTGGAGCGGGCAGGGATAGAAAAACTGTTTTTT.

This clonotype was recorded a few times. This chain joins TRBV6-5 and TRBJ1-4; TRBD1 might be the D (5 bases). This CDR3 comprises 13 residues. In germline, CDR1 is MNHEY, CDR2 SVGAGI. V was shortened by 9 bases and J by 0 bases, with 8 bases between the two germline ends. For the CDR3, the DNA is TGTGCCAGTAGGGGTACAACTAATGAAAAACTGTTTTTT. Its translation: CASRGTTNEKLFF.

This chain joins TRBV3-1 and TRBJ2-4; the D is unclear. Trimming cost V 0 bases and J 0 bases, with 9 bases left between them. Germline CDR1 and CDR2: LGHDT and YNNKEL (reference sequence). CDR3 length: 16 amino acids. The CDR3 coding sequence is TGTGCCAGCAGCCAAGATACGCGGCTAGCCAAAAACATTCAGTACTTC. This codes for CASSQDTRLAKNIQYF.

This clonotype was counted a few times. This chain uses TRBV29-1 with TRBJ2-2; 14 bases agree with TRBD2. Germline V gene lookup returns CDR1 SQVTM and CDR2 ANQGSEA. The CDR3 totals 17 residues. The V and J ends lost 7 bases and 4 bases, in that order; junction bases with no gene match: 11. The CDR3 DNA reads TGCAGCGGCTTCGGGCTTGGGACTAGCGGGAGCACCGGGGAGCTGTTTTTT. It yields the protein CSGFGLGTSGSTGELFF.

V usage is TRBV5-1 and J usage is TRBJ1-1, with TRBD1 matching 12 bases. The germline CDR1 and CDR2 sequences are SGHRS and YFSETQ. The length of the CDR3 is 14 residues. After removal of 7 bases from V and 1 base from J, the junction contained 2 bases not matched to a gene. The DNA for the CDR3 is TGCGCCAGCGGGACAGGGGGCACGAACACTGAAGCTTTCTTT. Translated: CASGTGGTNTEAFF.

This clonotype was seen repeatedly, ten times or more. The CDR3 is CASSYSSQTNTEAFF. CDR3 DNA: TGTGCCAGCAGTTACTCATCCCAGACGAACACTGAAGCTTTCTTT. The chain combines TRBV6-5 with TRBJ1-1; D is undetermined. This CDR3 has 15 amino acids. With 0 bases removed from V and 1 base from J, the gap between germline ends came to 9 bases. Germline values: CDR1 MNHEY, CDR2 SVGAGI.

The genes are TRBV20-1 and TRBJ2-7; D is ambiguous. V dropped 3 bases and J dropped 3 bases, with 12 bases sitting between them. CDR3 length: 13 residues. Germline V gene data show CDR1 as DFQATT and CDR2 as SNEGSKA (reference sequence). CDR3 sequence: CSASGRAIYEQYF. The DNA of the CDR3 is TGCAGTGCTAGCGGTAGGGCCATCTACGAGCAGTACTTC.

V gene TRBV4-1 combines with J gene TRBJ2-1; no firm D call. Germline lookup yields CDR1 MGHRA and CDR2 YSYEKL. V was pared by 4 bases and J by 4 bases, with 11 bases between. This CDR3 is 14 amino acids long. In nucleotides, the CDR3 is TGCGCCAGCAGCCCGACTTGGTTTTACAATGAGCAGTTCTTC. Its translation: CASSPTWFYNEQFF.

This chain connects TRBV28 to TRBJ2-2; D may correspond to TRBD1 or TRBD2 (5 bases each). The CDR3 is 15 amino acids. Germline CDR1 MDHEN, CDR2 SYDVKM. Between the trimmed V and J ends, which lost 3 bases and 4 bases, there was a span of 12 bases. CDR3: CASSFRPGSTGELFF. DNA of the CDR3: TGTGCCAGCAGTTTTAGGCCAGGGAGCACCGGGGAGCTGTTTTTT.

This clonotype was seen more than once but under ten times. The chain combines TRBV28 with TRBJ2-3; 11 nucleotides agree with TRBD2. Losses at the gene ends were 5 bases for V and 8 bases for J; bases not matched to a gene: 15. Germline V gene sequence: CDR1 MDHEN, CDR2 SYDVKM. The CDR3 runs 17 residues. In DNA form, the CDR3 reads TGTGCCAGCAGTACAACTAGCGGGAGATCTTCGAAAGTTACGCAGTATTTT. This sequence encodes CASSTTSGRSSKVTQYF.

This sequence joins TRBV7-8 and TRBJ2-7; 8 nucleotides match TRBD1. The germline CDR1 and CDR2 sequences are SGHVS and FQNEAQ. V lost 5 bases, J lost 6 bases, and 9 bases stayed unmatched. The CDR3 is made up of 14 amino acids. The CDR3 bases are TGTGCCAGCAGCGTCCGGGACAGGAGACGCGAGCAGTACTTC. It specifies CASSVRDRRREQYF.

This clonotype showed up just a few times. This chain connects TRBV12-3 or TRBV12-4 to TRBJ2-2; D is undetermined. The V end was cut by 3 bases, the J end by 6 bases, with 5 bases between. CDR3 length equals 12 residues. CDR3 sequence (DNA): TGTGCCAGCAGTTTCCCCCCCGGGGAGCTGTTTTTT. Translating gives CASSFPPGELFF.

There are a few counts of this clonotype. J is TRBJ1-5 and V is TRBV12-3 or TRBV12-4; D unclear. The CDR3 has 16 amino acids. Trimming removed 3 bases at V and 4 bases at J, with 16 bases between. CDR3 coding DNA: TGTGCCAGCAGTTTGGAGGCCAGGAAGACTAATCAGCCCCAGCATTTT. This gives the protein CASSLEARKTNQPQHF.

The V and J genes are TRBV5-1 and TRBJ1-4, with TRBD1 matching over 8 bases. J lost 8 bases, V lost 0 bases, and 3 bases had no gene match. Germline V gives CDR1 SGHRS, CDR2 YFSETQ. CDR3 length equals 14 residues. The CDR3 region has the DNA TGCGCCAGCAGCTTGGGACAGGGGCCCGAAAAACTGTTTTTT. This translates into CASSLGQGPEKLFF.

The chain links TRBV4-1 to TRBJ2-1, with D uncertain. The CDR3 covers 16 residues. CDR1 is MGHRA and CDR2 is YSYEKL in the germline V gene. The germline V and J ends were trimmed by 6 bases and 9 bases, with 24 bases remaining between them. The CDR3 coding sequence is TGCGCCAGCAGTCCATCTTTAGTTTCTGACACGAGTGAGCAGTTCTTC. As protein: CASSPSLVSDTSEQFF.

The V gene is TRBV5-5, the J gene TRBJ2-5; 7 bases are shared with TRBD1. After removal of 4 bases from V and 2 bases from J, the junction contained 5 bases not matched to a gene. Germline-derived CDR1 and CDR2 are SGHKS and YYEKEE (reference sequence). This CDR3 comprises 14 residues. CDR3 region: CASSRQGWQETQYF. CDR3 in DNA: TGTGCCAGCAGCCGACAGGGTTGGCAAGAGACCCAGTACTTC. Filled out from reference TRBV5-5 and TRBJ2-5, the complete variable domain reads DAGVTQSPTHLIKTRGQQVTLRCSPISGHKSVSWYQQVLGQGPQFIFQYYEKEERGRGNFPDRFSARQFPNYSSELNVNALLLGDSALYLCASSRQGWQETQYFGPGTRLLVL.

CDR3 loop: CASSTTSGIYNEQFF. The CDR3 nucleotides read TGTGCCAGCAGTACCACTAGCGGGATTTACAATGAGCAGTTCTTC. The J gene is TRBJ2-1, the V gene TRBV12-3 or TRBV12-4, with 10 bases lining up with TRBD2. The CDR3 contains 15 residues. V lost 5 bases to trimming and J lost 4 bases; unmatched junction nucleotides: 5.

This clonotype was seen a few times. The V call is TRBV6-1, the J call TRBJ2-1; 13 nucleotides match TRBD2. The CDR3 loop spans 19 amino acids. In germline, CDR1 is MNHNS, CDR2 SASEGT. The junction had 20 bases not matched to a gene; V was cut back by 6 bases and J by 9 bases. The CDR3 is CASSRVGGTSGITALEQFF. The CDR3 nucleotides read TGTGCCAGCAGCCGAGTTGGGGGGACTAGCGGGATAACCGCACTTGAGCAGTTCTTC.

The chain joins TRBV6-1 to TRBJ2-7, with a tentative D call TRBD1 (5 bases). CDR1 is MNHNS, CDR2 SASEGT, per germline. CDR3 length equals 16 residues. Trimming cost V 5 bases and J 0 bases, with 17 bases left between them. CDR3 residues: CASSKNLDSLSYEQYF. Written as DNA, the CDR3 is TGTGCCAGCAGTAAAAACCTTGACAGTCTCTCCTACGAGCAGTACTTC.

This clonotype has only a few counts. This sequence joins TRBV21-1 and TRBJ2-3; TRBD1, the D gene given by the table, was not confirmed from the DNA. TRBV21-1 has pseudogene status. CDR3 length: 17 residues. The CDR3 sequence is CASSKGGQGSSTDTQYF. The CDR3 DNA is TGTGCCAGCAGCAAAGGGGGACAGGGGTCGAGCACAGATACGCAGTATTTT.

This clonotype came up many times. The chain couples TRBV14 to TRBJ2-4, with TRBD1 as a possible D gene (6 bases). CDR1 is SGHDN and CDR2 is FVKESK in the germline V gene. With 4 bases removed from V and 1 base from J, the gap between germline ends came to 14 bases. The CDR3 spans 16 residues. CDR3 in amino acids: CASSPRAGEAKNIQYF. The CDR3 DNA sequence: TGTGCCAGCAGCCCTAGGGCAGGGGAGGCCAAAAACATTCAGTACTTC.